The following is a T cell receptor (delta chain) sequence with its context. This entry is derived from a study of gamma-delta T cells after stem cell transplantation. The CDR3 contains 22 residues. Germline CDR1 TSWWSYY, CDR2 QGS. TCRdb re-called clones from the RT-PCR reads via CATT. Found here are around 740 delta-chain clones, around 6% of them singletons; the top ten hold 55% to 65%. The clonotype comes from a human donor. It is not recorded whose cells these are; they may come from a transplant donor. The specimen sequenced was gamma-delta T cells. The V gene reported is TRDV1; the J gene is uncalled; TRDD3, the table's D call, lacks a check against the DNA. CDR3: CAIGEIPSAEQYWGRRRGNLIF. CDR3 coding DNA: TGTGCTATTGGGGAAATACCCTCCGCGGAACAGTACTGGGGGAGACGCAGGGGGAATCTCATCTTT.